The rows below give T cell receptor beta chains drawn from one sample of a study of control samples from healthy donors and cancer patients. Profiling relied on immunoSEQ multiplex PCR, and the TCRdb table lists in-frame clones only, not all of them. In the table there are some 56,000 clones, roughly 94% of which are singletons. The sequencing sample was made of blood. The receptors were gathered from a young man in good health. The conserved cysteine and the conserved F or W are not part of the CDR3 here. The order of the fields is CDR3 length, D gene, V gene, J gene, CDR3 protein. A D gene is named only where the DNA matches it firmly.

len: 9
d_gene: -
v_gene: TRBV13
j_gene: TRBJ2-7
CDR3aa: ASSFLYEQY

len: 16
d_gene: -
v_gene: TRBV10-2
j_gene: TRBJ2-7
CDR3aa: ASSVGSPVGFIAYEQY

len: 13
d_gene: -
v_gene: TRBV7-3
j_gene: TRBJ2-3
CDR3aa: ASSPRAGFTDTQY

len: 12
d_gene: -
v_gene: TRBV7-2
j_gene: TRBJ2-3
CDR3aa: ASSLAGWGDTQY

len: 12
d_gene: -
v_gene: TRBV29-1
j_gene: TRBJ2-2
CDR3aa: STTGPANTGELF

len: 11
d_gene: -
v_gene: TRBV9
j_gene: TRBJ2-2
CDR3aa: ASSGTPTGELF

len: 13
d_gene: -
v_gene: TRBV7-2
j_gene: TRBJ1-6
CDR3aa: ASSLVSRVHSPLH

len: 13
d_gene: TRBD1
v_gene: TRBV18
j_gene: TRBJ1-6
CDR3aa: ASSPLEGGDSPLH

len: 11
d_gene: -
v_gene: TRBV18
j_gene: TRBJ1-5
CDR3aa: ASSPAGNQPQH

len: 15
d_gene: TRBD2
v_gene: TRBV18
j_gene: TRBJ2-1
CDR3aa: ASSTTTTSGRLNEQF

len: 13
d_gene: TRBD2
v_gene: TRBV28
j_gene: TRBJ2-1
CDR3aa: ASSTKREWYNEQF

len: 18
d_gene: -
v_gene: TRBV28
j_gene: TRBJ1-3
CDR3aa: ASSLRFGVGGARSGNTIY

len: 11
d_gene: TRBD1
v_gene: TRBV19
j_gene: TRBJ1-6
CDR3aa: ATSGQNNSPLH

len: 11
d_gene: -
v_gene: TRBV5-6
j_gene: TRBJ2-1
CDR3aa: ASSLYSYNEQF

len: 13
d_gene: -
v_gene: TRBV9
j_gene: TRBJ1-2
CDR3aa: ASSVEPGARNGYT

len: 14
d_gene: TRBD1
v_gene: TRBV5-3
j_gene: TRBJ1-2
CDR3aa: ARSPGQALFPYGYT

len: 11
d_gene: -
v_gene: TRBV18
j_gene: TRBJ1-1
CDR3aa: ASSPNENTEAF

len: 9
d_gene: -
v_gene: TRBV2
j_gene: TRBJ2-1
CDR3aa: ASSGENEQF

len: 9
d_gene: -
v_gene: TRBV7-9
j_gene: TRBJ1-1
CDR3aa: ASSLGLGAF

len: 13
d_gene: TRBD2
v_gene: TRBV6-5
j_gene: TRBJ2-7
CDR3aa: ASSYSGGSSYEQY

len: 13
d_gene: -
v_gene: TRBV5-8
j_gene: TRBJ1-3
CDR3aa: ASSWPGFSGNTIY

len: 14
d_gene: TRBD2
v_gene: TRBV4-1
j_gene: TRBJ2-3
CDR3aa: ASSLWTSGKADTQY

len: 13
d_gene: TRBD2
v_gene: TRBV15
j_gene: TRBJ2-1
CDR3aa: ATSSVTSGVNEQF

len: 13
d_gene: -
v_gene: TRBV5-1
j_gene: TRBJ1-2
CDR3aa: ASRTGHPRDYGYT